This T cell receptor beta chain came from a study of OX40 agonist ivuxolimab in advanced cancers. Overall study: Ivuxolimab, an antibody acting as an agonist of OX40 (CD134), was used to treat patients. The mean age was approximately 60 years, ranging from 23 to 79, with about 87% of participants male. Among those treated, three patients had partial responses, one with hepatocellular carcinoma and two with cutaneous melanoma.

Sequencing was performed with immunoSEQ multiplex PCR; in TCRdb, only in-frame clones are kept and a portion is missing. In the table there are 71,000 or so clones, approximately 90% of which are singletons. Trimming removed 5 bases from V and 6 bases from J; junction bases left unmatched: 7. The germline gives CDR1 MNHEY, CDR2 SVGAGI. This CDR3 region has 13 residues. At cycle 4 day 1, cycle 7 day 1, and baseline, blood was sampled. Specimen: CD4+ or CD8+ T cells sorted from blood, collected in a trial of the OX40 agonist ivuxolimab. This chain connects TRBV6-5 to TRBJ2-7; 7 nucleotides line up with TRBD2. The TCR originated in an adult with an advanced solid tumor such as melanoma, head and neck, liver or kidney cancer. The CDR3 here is CASSRGLPLEQYF. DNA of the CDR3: TGTGCCAGCAGTAGGGGACTACCGCTCGAGCAGTACTTC.